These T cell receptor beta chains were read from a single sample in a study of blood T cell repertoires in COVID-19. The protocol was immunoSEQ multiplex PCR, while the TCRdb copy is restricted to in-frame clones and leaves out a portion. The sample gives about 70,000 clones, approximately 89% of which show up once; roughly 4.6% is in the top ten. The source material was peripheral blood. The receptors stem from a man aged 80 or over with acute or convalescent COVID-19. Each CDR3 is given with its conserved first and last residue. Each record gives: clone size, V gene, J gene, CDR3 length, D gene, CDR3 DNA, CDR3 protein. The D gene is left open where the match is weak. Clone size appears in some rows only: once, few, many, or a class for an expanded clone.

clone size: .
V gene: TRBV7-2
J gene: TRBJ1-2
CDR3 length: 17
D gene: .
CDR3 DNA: TGTGCCAGCAGCTTAGTCGGGGGGGGAGCGGGAGTTTATGGCTACACCTTC
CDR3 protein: CASSLVGGGAGVYGYTF

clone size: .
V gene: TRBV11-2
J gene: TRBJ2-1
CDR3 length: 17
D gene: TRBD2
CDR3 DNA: TGTGCCAGCAGCGCAAAGTTAGCGGGAGGATCCTACAATGAGCAGTTCTTC
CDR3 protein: CASSAKLAGGSYNEQFF

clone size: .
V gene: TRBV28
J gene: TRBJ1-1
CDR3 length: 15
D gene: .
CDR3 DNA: TGTGCCAGCAGTTTGAGCGGCAGGGGGAACACTGAAGCTTTCTTT
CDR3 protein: CASSLSGRGNTEAFF

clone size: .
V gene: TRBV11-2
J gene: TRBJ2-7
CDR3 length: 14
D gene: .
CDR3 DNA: TGTGCCAGCAGCTTTCAGGGATTTACCTACGAGCAGTACTTC
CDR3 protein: CASSFQGFTYEQYF

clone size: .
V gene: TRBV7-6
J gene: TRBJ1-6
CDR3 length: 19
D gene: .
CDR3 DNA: TGTGCCAGCAGCTTAGAACCTTCGCTAGGACCGGGCGGGGGTTCACCCCTCCACTTT
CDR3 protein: CASSLEPSLGPGGGSPLHF

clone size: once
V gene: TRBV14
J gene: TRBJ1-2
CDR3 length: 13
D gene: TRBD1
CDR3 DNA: TGTGCCAGCAGCCATCGACAGGGGGGTGGCTACACCTTC
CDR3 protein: CASSHRQGGGYTF

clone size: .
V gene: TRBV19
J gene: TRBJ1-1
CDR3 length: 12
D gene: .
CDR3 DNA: TGTGCCAGTAGTATCATCAACACTGAAGCTTTCTTT
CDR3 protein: CASSIINTEAFF

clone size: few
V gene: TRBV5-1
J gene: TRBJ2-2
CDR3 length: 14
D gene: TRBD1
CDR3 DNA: TGCGCCAGCAGAGTTCCAGGGGGCACCGGGGAGCTGTTTTTT
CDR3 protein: CASRVPGGTGELFF

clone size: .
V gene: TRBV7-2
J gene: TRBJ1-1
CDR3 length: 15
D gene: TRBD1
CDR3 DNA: TGTGCCAGCAGCTCGGGACAGGGGTTGGGCACTGAAGCTTTCTTT
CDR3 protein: CASSSGQGLGTEAFF

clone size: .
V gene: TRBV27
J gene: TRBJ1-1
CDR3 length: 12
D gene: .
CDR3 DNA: TGTGCCAGCAGTTTAACGGGAATGGAAGCTTTCTTT
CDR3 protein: CASSLTGMEAFF

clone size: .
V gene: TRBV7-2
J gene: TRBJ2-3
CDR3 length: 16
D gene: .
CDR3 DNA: TGTGCCAGCAGCTTACTCCAACTGGGGGCGAGGGATACGCAGTATTTT
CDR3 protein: CASSLLQLGARDTQYF

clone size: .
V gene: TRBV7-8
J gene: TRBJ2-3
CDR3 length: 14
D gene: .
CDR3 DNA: TGTGCCAGCAGCTTAGACTATAGCACAGATACGCAGTATTTT
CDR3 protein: CASSLDYSTDTQYF

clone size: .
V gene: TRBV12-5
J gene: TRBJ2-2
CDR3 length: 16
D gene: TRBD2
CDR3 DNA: TGTGCTAGTGGTTTGACGTCGACTAGCTTCGCCGGGGAGCTGTTTTTT
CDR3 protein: CASGLTSTSFAGELFF

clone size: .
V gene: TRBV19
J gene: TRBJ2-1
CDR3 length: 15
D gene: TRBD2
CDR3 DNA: TGTGCCAGTAGTAAGGCTAGCGGTACCTACAATGAGCAGTTCTTC
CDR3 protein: CASSKASGTYNEQFF

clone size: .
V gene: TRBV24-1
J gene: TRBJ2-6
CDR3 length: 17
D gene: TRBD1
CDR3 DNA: TGTGCCACCAGTGAAGGACAGGGGACTCCTGGGGCCAACGTCCTGACTTTC
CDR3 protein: CATSEGQGTPGANVLTF

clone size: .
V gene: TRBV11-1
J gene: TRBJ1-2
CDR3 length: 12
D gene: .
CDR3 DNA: TGTGCCAGCAGCCTACGACATGATGGCTACACCTTC
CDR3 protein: CASSLRHDGYTF

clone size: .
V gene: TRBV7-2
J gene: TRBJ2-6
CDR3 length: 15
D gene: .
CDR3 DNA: TGTGCCAGCAGCCCTCAGATCTCTGGGGCCAACGTCCTGACTTTC
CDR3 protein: CASSPQISGANVLTF

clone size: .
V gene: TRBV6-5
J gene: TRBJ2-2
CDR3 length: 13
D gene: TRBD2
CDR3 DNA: TGTGCCAGCAACGACCGGGGGGCCGGGGAGCTGTTTTTT
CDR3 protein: CASNDRGAGELFF

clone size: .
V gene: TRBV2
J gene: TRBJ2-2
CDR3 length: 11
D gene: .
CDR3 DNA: TGTGCCAGCAGCCAACTTGGGGAGCTGTTTTTT
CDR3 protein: CASSQLGELFF

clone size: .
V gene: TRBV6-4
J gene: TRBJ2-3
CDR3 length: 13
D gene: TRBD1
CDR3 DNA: TGTGCCAGCAGTGTCACAGGGGCAGATACGCAGTATTTT
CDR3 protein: CASSVTGADTQYF

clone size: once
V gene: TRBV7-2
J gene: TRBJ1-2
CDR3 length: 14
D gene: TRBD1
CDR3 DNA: TGTGCCAGCGCTCCCGGGACAGGTCTATATGGCTACACCTTC
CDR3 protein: CASAPGTGLYGYTF

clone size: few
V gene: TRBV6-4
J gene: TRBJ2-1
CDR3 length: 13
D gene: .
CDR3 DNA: TGTGCCAGCAGTGTCCAAAACAGTGATGAGCAGTTCTTC
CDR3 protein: CASSVQNSDEQFF

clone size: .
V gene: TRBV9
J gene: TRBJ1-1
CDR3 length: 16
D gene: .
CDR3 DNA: TGTGCCAGCAGCGTAGGGGGCGCGACCATGAACACTGAAGCTTTCTTT
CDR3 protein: CASSVGGATMNTEAFF

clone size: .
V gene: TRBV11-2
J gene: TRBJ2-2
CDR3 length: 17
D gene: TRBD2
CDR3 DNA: TGTGCCAGCAGCCGACTAGCGGGAGGGAGATCTACCGGGGAGCTGTTTTTT
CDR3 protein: CASSRLAGGRSTGELFF

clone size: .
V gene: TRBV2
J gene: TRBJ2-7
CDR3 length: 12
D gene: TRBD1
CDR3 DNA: TGTGCCAGTATGACAGGGGGCTACGAGCAGTACTTC
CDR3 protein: CASMTGGYEQYF

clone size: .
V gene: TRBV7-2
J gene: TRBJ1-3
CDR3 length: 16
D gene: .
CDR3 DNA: TGTGCCAGCAGCCCCCGGGACACCGGGACAAGAAACACCATATATTTT
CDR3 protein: CASSPRDTGTRNTIYF

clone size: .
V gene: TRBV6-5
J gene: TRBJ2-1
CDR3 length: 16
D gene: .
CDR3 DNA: TGTGCCAGCAGTTCTCGATCCAGTCGAAACTACAATGAGCAGTTCTTC
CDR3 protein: CASSSRSSRNYNEQFF

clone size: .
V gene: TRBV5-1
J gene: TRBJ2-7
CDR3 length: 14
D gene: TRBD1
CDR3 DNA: TGCGCCAGCAGCTTGGAACAGGGGCTCTACGAGCAGTACTTC
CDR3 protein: CASSLEQGLYEQYF

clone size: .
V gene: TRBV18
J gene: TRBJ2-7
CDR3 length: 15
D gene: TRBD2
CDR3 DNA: TGTGCCAGCTCACATTTAGCGGGAGACCCCTACGAGCAGTACTTC
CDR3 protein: CASSHLAGDPYEQYF

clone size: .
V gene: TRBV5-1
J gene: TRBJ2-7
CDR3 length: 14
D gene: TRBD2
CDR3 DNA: TGCGCCAGCAGCTTGGGACTAGCGGACTACGAGCAGTACTTC
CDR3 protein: CASSLGLADYEQYF

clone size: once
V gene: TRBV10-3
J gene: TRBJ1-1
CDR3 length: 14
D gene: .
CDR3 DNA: TGTGCCATCAGTGGCCGGGACTCGCCGGCTGAAGCTTTCTTT
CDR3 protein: CAISGRDSPAEAFF

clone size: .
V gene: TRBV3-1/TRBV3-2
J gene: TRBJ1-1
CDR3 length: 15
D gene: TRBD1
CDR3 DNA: TGTGCCAGCAGCCTCACAGGGGGCGCGCCCACTGAAGCTTTCTTT
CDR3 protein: CASSLTGGAPTEAFF

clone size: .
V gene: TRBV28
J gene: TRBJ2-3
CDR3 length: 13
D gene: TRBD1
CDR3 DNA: TGTGCCACCTGGACAGGGGGCACAGATACGCAGTATTTT
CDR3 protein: CATWTGGTDTQYF

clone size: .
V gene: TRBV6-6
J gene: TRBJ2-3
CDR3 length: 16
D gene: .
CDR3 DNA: TGTGCCAGCAGTTATCCTCGGGGGACTGGCACAGATACGCAGTATTTT
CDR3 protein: CASSYPRGTGTDTQYF

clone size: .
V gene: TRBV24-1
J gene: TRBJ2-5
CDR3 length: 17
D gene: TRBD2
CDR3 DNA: TGTGCCACCAGTGATTTGGGCCGAGCGGGAGGAGATGAGACCCAGTACTTC
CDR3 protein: CATSDLGRAGGDETQYF

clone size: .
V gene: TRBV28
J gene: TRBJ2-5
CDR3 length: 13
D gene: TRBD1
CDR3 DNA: TGTGCCAGCATATCGGACAGGGGGGGGACCCAGTACTTC
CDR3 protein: CASISDRGGTQYF

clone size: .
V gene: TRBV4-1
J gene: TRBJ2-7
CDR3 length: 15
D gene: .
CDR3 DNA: TGCGCCAGCAGCCAAGATCCTGGAGAATCCTACGAGCAGTACTTC
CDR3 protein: CASSQDPGESYEQYF